This TCR beta chain was documented in a study of T cell responses to AZD1222 COVID-19 vaccine. Study as a whole: Recipients boosted at about 4 weeks or about 12 weeks are pooled. General observations from the study: In a largely white British group with more females than males, clonal diversity was possibly underestimated. Researchers report vaccine-associated CD4 TCRs spanning spike, with dominance at 160-218 and 743-854. Repertoires were collected only later (after the peak T cell response had occurred).

Generated by immunoSEQ multiplex PCR, the TCRdb table keeps only in-frame clones and is missing some. Of more than 100,000 clones listed, roughly nine tenths were seen once; the top ten hold roughly 4.5%. In the case of this clone: What it binds is not known.

This CDR3 spans 16 amino acids. The V gene end was trimmed by 3 bases and the J gene end by 4 bases; junction bases not matched to a gene: 8. Germline CDR1 reads LNHDA; CDR2 reads SQIVND (reference sequence). The chain is built from TRBV19 and TRBJ2-1; TRBD2 matches at 8 bases. Specimen: peripheral blood, collected on day 0 of AZD1222 vaccination. The origin of this receptor is an adult in good health. CDR3 residues: CASSIQAGGKYNEQFF. CDR3 DNA: TGTGCCAGTAGTATTCAGGCGGGAGGTAAATACAATGAGCAGTTCTTC.